This T cell receptor beta chain derives from a study of cytomegalovirus exposure and HLA in healthy donors. At the level of the study: Unique TCRs numbering approximately 80 million, obtained from HLA-typed donors, made up an early data release. Assignment to the Caucasian-associated ancestry cluster applied to approximately 79% of the approximately 400 genotyped donors.

Primers included in the PCR were 60 Vbeta and 13 Jbeta primers. TCRdb's copy holds only in-frame clones and misses some; the assay was immunoSEQ multiplex PCR. The sample lists under 150,000 clones, about 83% occurring once. The ends were cut back, 4 bases at V and 1 base at J, with 13 bases in the middle. The CDR3 totals 15 residues. Germline CDR1 and CDR2: MGHRA and YSYEKL. What was sequenced was PBMCs. The clonotype was recovered from a man aged 25-45 years in good health and CMV-seronegative. The V gene is TRBV4-1, the J gene TRBJ1-1; perhaps TRBD1 as D (5 bases). The CDR3 loop is CASSPPGGGNTEAFF. The CDR3 bases are TGCGCCAGCAGCCCCCCGGGGGGTGGGAACACTGAAGCTTTCTTT.